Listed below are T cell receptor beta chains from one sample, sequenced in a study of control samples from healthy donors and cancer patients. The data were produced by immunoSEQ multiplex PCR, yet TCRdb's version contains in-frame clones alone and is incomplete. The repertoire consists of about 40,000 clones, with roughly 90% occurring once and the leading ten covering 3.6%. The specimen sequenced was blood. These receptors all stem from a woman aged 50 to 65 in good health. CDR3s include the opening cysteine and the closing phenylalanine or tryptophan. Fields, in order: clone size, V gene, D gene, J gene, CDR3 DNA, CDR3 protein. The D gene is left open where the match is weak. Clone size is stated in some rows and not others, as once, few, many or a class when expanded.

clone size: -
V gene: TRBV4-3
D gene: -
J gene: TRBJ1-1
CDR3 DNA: TGCGCCAGCAGCCAAGGGCCTGGAACACCCGGAGCTTTCTTT
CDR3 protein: CASSQGPGTPGAFF

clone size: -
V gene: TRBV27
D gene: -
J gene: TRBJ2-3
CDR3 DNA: TGTGCCAGCAGTTTAGGATGGGGGGAAGCAGATACGCAGTATTTT
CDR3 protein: CASSLGWGEADTQYF

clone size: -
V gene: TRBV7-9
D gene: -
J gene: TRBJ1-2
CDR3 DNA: TGTGCCAGCAGCTTAGCAGGGTCGGGCTATGGCTACACCTTC
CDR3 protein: CASSLAGSGYGYTF

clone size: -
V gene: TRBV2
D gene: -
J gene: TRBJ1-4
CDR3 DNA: TGTGCCAGCAGTGACTCCGGCGCATTTGAAAAACTGTTTTTT
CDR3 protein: CASSDSGAFEKLFF

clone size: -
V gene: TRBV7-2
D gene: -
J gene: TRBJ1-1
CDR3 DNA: TGTGCCAGCAGCGAATTTGGGTTGAACACTGAAGCTTTCTTT
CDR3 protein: CASSEFGLNTEAFF

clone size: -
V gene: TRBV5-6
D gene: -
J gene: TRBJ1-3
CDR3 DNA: TGTGCCAGCAGTTACGGTTTGGACAGCTCTGGAAACACCATATATTTT
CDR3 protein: CASSYGLDSSGNTIYF

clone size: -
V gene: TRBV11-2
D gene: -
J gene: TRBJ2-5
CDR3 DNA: TGTGCCAGCAGCCGGAATCTTCTAGCGTTGCAAGAGACCCAGTACTTC
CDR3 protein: CASSRNLLALQETQYF

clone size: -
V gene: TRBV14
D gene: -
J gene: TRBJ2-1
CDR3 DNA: TGTGCCAGCAGCCAAGTAGGAGGGAATGTGCAGTTCTTC
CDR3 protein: CASSQVGGNVQFF

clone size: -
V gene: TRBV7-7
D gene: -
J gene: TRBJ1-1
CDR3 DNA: TGTGCCAGCAGCCCGAACCCGGGGGTGACTGAAGCTTTCTTT
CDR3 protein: CASSPNPGVTEAFF

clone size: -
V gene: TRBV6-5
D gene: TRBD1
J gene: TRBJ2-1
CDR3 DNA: TGTGCCAGCAGAACGACAGGGGGCTTCCACAATGAGCAGTTCTTC
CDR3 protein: CASRTTGGFHNEQFF

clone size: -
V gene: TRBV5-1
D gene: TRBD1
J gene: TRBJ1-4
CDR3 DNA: TGCGCCAGCAGCAACGACAGGGGTGGAGGAGAAAAACTGTTTTTT
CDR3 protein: CASSNDRGGGEKLFF

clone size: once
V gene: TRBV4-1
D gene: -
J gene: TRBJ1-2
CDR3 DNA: TGCGCCAGCAGCCAAAGACAGGACGGTCGCTATGGCTACACCTTC
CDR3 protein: CASSQRQDGRYGYTF

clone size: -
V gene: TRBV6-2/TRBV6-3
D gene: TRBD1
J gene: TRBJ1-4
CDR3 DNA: TGTGCCAGCAGCCGGACGGCGACAGGGGCTAATGAAAAACTGTTTTTT
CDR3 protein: CASSRTATGANEKLFF

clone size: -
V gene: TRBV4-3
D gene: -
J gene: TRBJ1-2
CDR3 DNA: TGCGCCAGCAGCCACCAGGGCTCGGGGGGCTACACCTTC
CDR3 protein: CASSHQGSGGYTF

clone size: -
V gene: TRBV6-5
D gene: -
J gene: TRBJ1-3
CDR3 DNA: TGTGCCAGCAGTTACAGCGAAGACTCTGGAAACACCATATATTTT
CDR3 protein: CASSYSEDSGNTIYF